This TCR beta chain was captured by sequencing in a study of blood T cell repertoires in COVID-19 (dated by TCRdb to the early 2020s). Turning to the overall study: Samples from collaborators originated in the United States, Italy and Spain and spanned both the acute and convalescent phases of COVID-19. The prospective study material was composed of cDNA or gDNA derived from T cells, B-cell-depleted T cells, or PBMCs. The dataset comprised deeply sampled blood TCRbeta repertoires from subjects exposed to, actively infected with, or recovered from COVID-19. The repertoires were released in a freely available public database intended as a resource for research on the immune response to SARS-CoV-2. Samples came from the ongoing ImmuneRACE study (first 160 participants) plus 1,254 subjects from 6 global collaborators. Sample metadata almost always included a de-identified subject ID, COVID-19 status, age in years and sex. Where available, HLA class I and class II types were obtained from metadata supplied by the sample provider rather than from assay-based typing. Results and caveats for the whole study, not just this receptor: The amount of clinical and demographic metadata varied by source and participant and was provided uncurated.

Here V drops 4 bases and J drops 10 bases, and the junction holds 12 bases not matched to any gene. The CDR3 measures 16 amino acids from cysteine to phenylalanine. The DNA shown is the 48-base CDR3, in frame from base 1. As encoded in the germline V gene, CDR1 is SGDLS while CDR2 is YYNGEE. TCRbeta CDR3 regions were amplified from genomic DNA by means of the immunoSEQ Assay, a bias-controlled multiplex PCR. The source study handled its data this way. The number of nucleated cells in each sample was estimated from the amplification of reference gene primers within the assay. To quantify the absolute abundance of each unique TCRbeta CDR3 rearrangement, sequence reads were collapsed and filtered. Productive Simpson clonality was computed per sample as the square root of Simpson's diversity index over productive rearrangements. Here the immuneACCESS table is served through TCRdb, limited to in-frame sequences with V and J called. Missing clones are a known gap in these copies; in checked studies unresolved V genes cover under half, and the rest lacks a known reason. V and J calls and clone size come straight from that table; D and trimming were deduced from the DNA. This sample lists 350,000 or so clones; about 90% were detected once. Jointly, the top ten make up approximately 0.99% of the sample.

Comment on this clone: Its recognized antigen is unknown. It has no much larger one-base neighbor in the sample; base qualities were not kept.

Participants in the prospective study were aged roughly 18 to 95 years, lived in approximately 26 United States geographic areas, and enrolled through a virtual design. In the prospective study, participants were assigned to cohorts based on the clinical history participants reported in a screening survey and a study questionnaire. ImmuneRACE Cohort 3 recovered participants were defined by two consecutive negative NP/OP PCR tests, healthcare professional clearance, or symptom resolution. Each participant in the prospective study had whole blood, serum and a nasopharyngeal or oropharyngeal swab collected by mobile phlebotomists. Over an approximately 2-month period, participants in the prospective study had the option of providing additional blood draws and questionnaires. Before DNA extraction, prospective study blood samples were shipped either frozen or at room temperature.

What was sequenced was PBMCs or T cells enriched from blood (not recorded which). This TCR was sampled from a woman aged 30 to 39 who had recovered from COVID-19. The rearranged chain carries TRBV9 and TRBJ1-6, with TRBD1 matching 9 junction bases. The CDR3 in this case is CASSLGQGLRESPLHF. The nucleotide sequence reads TGTGCCAGCAGCCTTGGACAGGGGTTAAGGGAATCACCCCTCCACTTT. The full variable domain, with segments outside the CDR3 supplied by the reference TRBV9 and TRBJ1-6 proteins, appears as DSGVTQTPKHLITATGQRVTLRCSPRSGDLSVYWYQQSLDQGLQFLIQYYNGEERAKGNILERFSAQQFPDLHSELNLSSLELGDSALYFCASSLGQGLRESPLHFGNGTRLTVT.